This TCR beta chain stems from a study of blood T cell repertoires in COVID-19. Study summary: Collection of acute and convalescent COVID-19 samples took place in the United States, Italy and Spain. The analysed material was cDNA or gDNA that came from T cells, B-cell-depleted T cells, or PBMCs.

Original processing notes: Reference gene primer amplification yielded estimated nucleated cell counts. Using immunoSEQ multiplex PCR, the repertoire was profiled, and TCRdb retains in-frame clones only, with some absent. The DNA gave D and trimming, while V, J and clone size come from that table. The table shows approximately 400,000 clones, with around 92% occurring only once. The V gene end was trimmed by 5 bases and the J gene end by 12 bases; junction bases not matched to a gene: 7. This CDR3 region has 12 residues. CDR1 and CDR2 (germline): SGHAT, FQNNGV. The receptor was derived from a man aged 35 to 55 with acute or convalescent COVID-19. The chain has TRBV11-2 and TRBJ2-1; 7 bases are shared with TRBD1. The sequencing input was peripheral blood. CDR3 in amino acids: CASSLGQAGQFF. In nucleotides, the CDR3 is TGTGCCAGCAGCCTTGGACAGGCAGGGCAGTTCTTC.